Below are 25 T cell receptor beta chains sequenced from a single sample in a study of response to subunit inactivated influenza vaccine. TCRdb reprocessed the RT-PCR reads via MiXCR and lists one record per CDR3 protein. The sample contains over 650,000 distinct CDR3 sequences, approximately 17% of which appear only once. The material sequenced was PBMCs from blood, taken around 5 days after vaccination. The receptors shown here come from a man aged 50 to 59 who received an inactivated influenza vaccine.

The chain couples TRBV20-1 to TRBJ2-1; TRBD2 might be the D (6 bases). The germline CDR1 and CDR2 sequences are DFQATT and SNEGSKA (reference sequence). The CDR3 runs 14 residues. Trimming left V 6 bases short and J 10 bases short, with 22 bases between. The DNA for the CDR3 is TGCAGTGCCAGGGACGTGGACTATGCAGGAGAGCAGTTCTTC. It is translated as CSARDVDYAGEQFF.

The chain employs TRBV25-1 and TRBJ1-3; D is uncertain. Trimming stripped 3 bases from V and 0 bases from J, with 18 bases between. The CDR3 covers 18 residues. Germline V gives CDR1 MGHDK, CDR2 SYGVNS. In DNA form, the CDR3 reads TGTGCCAGCAGTGAGGGCAGCCCTCATCTCTTCTCTGGAAACACCATATATTTT. Its translation is CASSEGSPHLFSGNTIYF.

V is TRBV4-1 and J is TRBJ2-3; D possibly corresponds to TRBD1 (6 bases). Trimming took 2 bases from V and 4 from J, leaving 10 bases between them. Germline assignment: CDR1 MGHRA and CDR2 YSYEKL. The CDR3 runs 14 residues. The CDR3 spells CASSQTGWADTQYF. As DNA, the CDR3 is TGCGCCAGCAGCCAAACAGGGTGGGCAGATACGCAGTATTTT.

In its sample, this clonotype was seen a few times. The J gene is TRBJ2-1, the V gene TRBV6-5; TRBD2 matches at 7 bases. Germline CDR1 and CDR2: MNHEY and SVGAGI. V shed 0 bases, J shed 4 bases, and the junction held 6 bases outside the gene matches. This CDR3 spans 16 amino acids. The CDR3 loop reads CASSYSSGLGYNEQFF. The CDR3 DNA sequence: TGTGCCAGCAGTTACTCGTCCGGACTAGGATACAATGAGCAGTTCTTC.

This chain links TRBV30 with TRBJ2-6; D is unclear. The length of the CDR3 is 15 residues. V dropped 3 bases and J dropped 5 bases, with 14 bases sitting between them. Germline assignment: CDR1 GTSNPN and CDR2 SVGIG (reference sequence). CDR3 DNA: TGTGCCTGGAGACCTCGGCCCGAGCGGGCCAACGTCCTGACTTTC. This codes for CAWRPRPERANVLTF.

The CDR3 DNA is TGTGCCAGCGGTAGACTAGCGGGGGGGCAAGAGCAGTTCTTC. Translation: CASGRLAGGQEQFF. The chain recombines TRBV27 with TRBJ2-1, with 14 bases matching TRBD2. Germline V gives CDR1 MNHEY, CDR2 SMNVEV (reference sequence). The trim removed 8 bases at V and 10 bases at J, leaving 7 bases unmatched. The length of the CDR3 is 14 residues.

V usage is TRBV10-3 and J usage is TRBJ1-4; 8 bases are shared with TRBD1. Germline V gives CDR1 ENHRY, CDR2 SYGVKD. Trimming at V came to 6 bases and at J to 5 bases, leaving 8 bases not matched to a gene. The CDR3 is 15 residues long. CDR3: CAISPGQGGNEKLFF. The CDR3 DNA sequence: TGTGCCATCAGCCCCGGACAGGGAGGCAATGAAAAACTGTTTTTT.

This clonotype appeared a few times. This chain joins TRBV20-1 and TRBJ1-5; D might be TRBD1 (6 bases). This CDR3 is built from 15 residues. Germline V gene lookup returns CDR1 DFQATT and CDR2 SNEGSKA (reference sequence). Between the trimmed V and J ends, which lost 6 bases and 0 bases, there was a span of 15 bases. The CDR3 coding sequence is TGCAGTGCAATTTCCAGGGGTGGTAGCAATCAGCCCCAGCATTTT. This gives the protein CSAISRGGSNQPQHF.

CDR3 sequence (DNA): TGTGCCATCAGTATGGAGACAGGGGGAAGTTGGACAGATACGCAGTATTTT. Amino acid sequence: CAISMETGGSWTDTQYF. The chain links TRBV10-3 to TRBJ2-3; 9 bases agree with TRBD1. The CDR3 length is 17 residues. Trimming removed 5 bases from V and 3 bases from J; junction bases left unmatched: 12. Germline CDR1 ENHRY, CDR2 SYGVKD.

The rearrangement links TRBV7-8 to TRBJ2-7, with D unresolved. V shed 5 bases and J shed 4 bases, with 12 bases lying between them. Per the germline V gene, CDR1 is SGHVS and CDR2 is FQNEAQ. The CDR3 runs to 13 residues. The CDR3 nucleotides read TGTGCCAGCAGCGCCGGACGGGTGTACGAGCAGTACTTC. It is translated as CASSAGRVYEQYF.

The rearrangement uses TRBV6-1 and TRBJ2-7; 14 bases map to TRBD2. This CDR3 is 14 amino acids long. Looked up from germline, CDR1 is MNHNS and CDR2 is SASEGT. Trimming cost V 8 bases and J 5 bases; bases outside gene matches: 5. CDR3 coding DNA: TGTGCCAGCGTGGTGGGACTAGCGGGAGACGAGCAGTACTTC. This encodes CASVVGLAGDEQYF.

The chain recombines TRBV12-3 or TRBV12-4 with TRBJ1-1; D call uncertain. The CDR3 spans 15 residues. With 3 bases removed from V and 2 bases from J, the gap between germline ends came to 13 bases. Here the CDR3 DNA reads TGTGCCAGCAGTTTTTCGGACGGGGAAAACACTGAAGCTTTCTTT. Encoded protein: CASSFSDGENTEAFF.

In this sample, this clonotype turned up a few times. V gene TRBV7-8 combines with J gene TRBJ1-4; TRBD1 agrees at 8 bases. Trimming removed 5 bases from V and 0 bases from J; junction bases left unmatched: 14. CDR1 is SGHVS and CDR2 is FQNEAQ in the germline V gene. The CDR3 loop spans 19 amino acids. CDR3 sequence: CASSLRTGTIVATNEKLFF. The DNA for the CDR3 is TGTGCCAGCAGCCTTAGGACAGGGACCATAGTTGCAACTAATGAAAAACTGTTTTTT.

This clonotype has just a few counts. J is TRBJ2-2 and V is TRBV7-6; D possibly uses TRBD1 or TRBD2 (6 bases each). The germline gives CDR1 SGHVS, CDR2 FNYEAQ. This CDR3 contains 18 residues. The germline V and J ends were trimmed by 1 base and 4 bases, with 19 bases remaining between them. In DNA, the CDR3 is TGTGCCAGCAGCTTAGGGGCTATGGGCAGGGGACTCACCGGGGAGCTGTTTTTT. It codes for CASSLGAMGRGLTGELFF.

This clonotype has at least ten counts. This chain links TRBV9 with TRBJ2-5; TRBD1 matches at 8 bases. CDR3 size: 17 residues. Germline loops: CDR1 SGDLS, CDR2 YYNGEE. Trimming cost V 4 bases and J 0 bases; bases outside gene matches: 11. CDR3 sequence reads: CASSPKTGQAYQETQYF. CDR3 DNA: TGTGCCAGCAGCCCAAAGACGGGACAGGCCTACCAAGAGACCCAGTACTTC.

A few counts support this clonotype. V gene TRBV20-1 combines with J gene TRBJ1-3; 10 positions match TRBD1. V lost 3 bases, J lost 2 bases, and 4 bases stayed unmatched. CDR3 length equals 15 residues. Germline V gene data show CDR1 as DFQATT and CDR2 as SNEGSKA (reference sequence). The CDR3, as DNA: TGCAGTGCTAGGGCCGGGACAGGGGCTGGAAACACCATATATTTT. It translates to CSARAGTGAGNTIYF.

This clonotype was recorded at least ten times. The CDR3 nucleotides are TGTGCCACCAGTGATGGGACTTACCTACGGACAGATACGCAGTATTTT. It is translated as CATSDGTYLRTDTQYF. The chain recombines TRBV24-1 with TRBJ2-3; D is possibly TRBD2 (6 bases). Germline CDR1 and CDR2: KGHDR and SFDVKD. Between the trimmed V and J ends, which lost 3 bases and 3 bases, there was a span of 15 bases. This CDR3 contains 16 residues.

This clonotype was seen only a few times. The chain joins TRBV7-9 to TRBJ2-1; the D gene is possibly TRBD2 (6 bases). The CDR3 is made up of 14 amino acids. V lost 11 bases, J lost 0 bases, and 14 bases lay in between. The germline CDR1 and CDR2 sequences are SEHNR and FQNEAQ (reference sequence). CDR3 residues: CAAPGLNSYNEQFF. The CDR3 DNA follows: TGTGCCGCCCCGGGACTGAACTCCTACAATGAGCAGTTCTTC.

This clonotype was counted between two and nine times. CDR3 in DNA: TGTGCCAGCAGGGTGGGCTCCACCTACGAGCAGTACTTC. It is translated as CASRVGSTYEQYF. The chain couples TRBV7-2 to TRBJ2-7; no clear D. Germline CDR1 and CDR2: SGHTA and FQGNSA. Trimming stripped 6 bases from V and 2 bases from J, with 11 bases between. The CDR3 spans 13 residues.

This clonotype has only a few counts. The chain is built from TRBV27 and TRBJ1-2; no reliable D call. CDR1 is MNHEY, CDR2 SMNVEV, per germline (reference sequence). The CDR3 length is 13 residues. V shed 4 bases and J shed 3 bases, with 9 bases lying between them. The CDR3 protein is CASSSGLYYGYTF. CDR3 sequence (DNA): TGTGCCAGCAGTTCCGGGCTTTACTATGGCTACACCTTC.

Of note for this clonotype: The junction does not match germline at one end; this may be a read error. The chain uses TRBV7-7 and TRBJ2-2; 8 nucleotides match TRBD1. The CDR3 has 16 residues. Germline CDR1 reads SSHAT; CDR2 reads FNYEAQ (reference sequence). The CDR3 spells CASSFGQGRGTGELFF. For the CDR3, the DNA is TGTGCTAGCAGTTTCGGACAGGGTCGGGGCACCGGGGAGCTGTTTTTT.

The table lists this clonotype with a few counts. The J gene is TRBJ2-7, the V gene TRBV5-1; D possibly corresponds to TRBD1 (5 bases). The CDR3 runs to 16 residues. Deletions cut 0 bases from V and 0 bases from J, with 13 bases between. The germline CDR1 and CDR2 sequences are SGHRS and YFSETQ. CDR3 nucleotides: TGCGCCAGCAGCTTGGGGCAGGGCGCCGTCTCCTACGAGCAGTACTTC. Translation gives CASSLGQGAVSYEQYF.

This clonotype was detected a few times. A read error may account for a junction end that differs from germline. The CDR3 region is CASSSAPTDTQYF. The CDR3 DNA reads TGTGCTAGCAGCTCGGCTCCCACAGATACGCAGTATTTT. The chain joins TRBV7-7 to TRBJ2-3; no reliable D call. The CDR3 length is 13 residues. CDR1 is SSHAT, CDR2 FNYEAQ, per germline (reference sequence).

V is TRBV24-1 and J is TRBJ2-5, with D uncertain. CDR1 is KGHDR, CDR2 SFDVKD, per germline. CDR3 length: 13 residues. V was cut by 3 bases and J by 5 bases, with 9 bases left in between. The CDR3 here is CATSDLLRETQYF. The CDR3 coding sequence is TGTGCCACCAGTGATCTGCTGCGGGAGACCCAGTACTTC.

V usage is TRBV12-3 or TRBV12-4 and J usage is TRBJ1-2; TRBD1 matches 7 bases. The CDR3 has 12 amino acids. Trimming took 7 bases from V and 7 from J; bases not matched to a gene: 6. CDR3 sequence: CASKTGVAGYTF. CDR3 coding DNA: TGTGCCAGCAAAACAGGGGTTGCTGGCTACACCTTC.